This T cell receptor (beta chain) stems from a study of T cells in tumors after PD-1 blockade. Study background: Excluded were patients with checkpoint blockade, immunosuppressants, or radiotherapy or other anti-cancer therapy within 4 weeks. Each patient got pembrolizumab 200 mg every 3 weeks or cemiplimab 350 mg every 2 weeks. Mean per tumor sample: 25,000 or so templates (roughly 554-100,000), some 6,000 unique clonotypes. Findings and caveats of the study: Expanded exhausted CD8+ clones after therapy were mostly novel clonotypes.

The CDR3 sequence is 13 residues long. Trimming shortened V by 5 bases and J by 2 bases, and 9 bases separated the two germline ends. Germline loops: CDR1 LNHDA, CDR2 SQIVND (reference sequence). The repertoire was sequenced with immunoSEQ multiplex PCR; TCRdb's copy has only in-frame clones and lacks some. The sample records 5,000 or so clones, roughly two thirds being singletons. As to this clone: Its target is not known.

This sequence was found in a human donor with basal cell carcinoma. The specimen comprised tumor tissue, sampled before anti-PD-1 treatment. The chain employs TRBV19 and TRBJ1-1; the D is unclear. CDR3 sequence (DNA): TGTGCCAGTAGTTGGACTAGAAACACTGAAGCTTTCTTT. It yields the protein CASSWTRNTEAFF. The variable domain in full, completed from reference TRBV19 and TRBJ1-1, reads DGGITQSPKYLFRKEGQNVTLSCEQNLNHDAMYWYRQDPGQGLRLIYYSQIVNDFQKGDIAEGYSVSREKKESFPLTVTSAQKNPTAFYLCASSWTRNTEAFFGQGTRLTVV.